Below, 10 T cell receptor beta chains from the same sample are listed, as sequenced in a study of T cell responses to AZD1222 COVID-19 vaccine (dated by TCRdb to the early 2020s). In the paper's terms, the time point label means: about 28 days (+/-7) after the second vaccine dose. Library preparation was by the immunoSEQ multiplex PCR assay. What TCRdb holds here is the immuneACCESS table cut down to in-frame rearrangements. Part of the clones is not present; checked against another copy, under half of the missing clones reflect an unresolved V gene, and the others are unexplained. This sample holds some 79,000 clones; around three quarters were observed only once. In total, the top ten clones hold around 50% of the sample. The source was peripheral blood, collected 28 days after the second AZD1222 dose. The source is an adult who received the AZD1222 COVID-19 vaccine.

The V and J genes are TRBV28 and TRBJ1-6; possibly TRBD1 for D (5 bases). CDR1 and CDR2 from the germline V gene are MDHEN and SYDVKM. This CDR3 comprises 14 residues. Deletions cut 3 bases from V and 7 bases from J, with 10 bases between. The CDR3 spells CASSFWGLNSPLHF. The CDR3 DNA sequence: TGTGCCAGCAGTTTCTGGGGACTAAATTCACCCCTCCACTTT.

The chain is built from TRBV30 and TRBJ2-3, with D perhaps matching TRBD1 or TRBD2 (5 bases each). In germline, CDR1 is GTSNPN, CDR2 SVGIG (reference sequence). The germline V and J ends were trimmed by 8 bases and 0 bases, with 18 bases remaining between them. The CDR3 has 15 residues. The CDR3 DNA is TGTGCCGGGGCCCGAGGGAGACCCAGCACAGATACGCAGTATTTT. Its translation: CAGARGRPSTDTQYF.

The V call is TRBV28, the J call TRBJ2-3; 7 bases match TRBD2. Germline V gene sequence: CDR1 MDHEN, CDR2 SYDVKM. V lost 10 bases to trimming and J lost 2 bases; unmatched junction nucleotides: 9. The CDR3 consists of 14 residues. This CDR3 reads CAIQSGAITDTQYF. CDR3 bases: TGTGCCATACAGAGCGGGGCGATCACAGATACGCAGTATTTT.

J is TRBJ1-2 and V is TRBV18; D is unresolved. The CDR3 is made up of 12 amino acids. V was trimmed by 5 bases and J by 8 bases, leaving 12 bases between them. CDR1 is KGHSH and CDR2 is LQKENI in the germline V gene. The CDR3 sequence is CASSMGLNGYTF. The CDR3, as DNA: TGTGCCAGCTCAATGGGGTTAAACGGCTACACCTTC.

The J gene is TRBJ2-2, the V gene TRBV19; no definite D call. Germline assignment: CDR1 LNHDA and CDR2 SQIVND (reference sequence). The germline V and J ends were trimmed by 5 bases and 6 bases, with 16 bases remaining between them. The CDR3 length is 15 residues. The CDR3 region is CASSPNPPPSGELFF. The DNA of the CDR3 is TGTGCCAGTAGTCCAAATCCCCCCCCCTCCGGGGAGCTGTTTTTT.

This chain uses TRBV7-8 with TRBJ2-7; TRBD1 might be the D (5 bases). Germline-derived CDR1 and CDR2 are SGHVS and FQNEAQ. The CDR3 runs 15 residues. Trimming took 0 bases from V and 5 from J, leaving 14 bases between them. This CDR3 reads CASSLAGAVRHEQYF. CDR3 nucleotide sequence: TGTGCCAGCAGCTTAGCTGGGGCGGTCCGACACGAGCAGTACTTC.

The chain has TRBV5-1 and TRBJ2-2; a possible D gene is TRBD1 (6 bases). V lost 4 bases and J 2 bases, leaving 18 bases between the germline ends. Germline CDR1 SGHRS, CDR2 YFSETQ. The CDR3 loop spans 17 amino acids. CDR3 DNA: TGCGCCAGCAGCGTACAACCCGGGACACAAAACACCGGGGAGCTGTTTTTT. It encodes CASSVQPGTQNTGELFF.

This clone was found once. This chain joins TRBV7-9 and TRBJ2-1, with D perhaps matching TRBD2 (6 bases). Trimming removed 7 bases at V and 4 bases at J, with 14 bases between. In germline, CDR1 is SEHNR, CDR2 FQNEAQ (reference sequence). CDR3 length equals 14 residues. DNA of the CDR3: TGTGCCAGCAACGGTGGGGGGACTTACAATGAGCAGTTCTTC. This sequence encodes CASNGGGTYNEQFF.

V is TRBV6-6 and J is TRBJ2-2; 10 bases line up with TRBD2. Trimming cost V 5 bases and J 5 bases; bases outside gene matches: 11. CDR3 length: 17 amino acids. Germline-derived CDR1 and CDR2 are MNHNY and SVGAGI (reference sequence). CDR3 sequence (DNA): TGTGCCAGCAGTCGCGGTTCAGGACTAGCGGCAACCGGGGAGCTGTTTTTT. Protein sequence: CASSRGSGLAATGELFF.

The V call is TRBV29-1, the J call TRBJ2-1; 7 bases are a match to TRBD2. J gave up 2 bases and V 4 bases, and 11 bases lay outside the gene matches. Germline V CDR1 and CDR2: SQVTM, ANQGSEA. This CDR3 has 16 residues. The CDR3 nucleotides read TGCAGCGTTGCGAGTAGAAGCGGGACGACCTACAATGAGCAGTTCTTC. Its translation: CSVASRSGTTYNEQFF.